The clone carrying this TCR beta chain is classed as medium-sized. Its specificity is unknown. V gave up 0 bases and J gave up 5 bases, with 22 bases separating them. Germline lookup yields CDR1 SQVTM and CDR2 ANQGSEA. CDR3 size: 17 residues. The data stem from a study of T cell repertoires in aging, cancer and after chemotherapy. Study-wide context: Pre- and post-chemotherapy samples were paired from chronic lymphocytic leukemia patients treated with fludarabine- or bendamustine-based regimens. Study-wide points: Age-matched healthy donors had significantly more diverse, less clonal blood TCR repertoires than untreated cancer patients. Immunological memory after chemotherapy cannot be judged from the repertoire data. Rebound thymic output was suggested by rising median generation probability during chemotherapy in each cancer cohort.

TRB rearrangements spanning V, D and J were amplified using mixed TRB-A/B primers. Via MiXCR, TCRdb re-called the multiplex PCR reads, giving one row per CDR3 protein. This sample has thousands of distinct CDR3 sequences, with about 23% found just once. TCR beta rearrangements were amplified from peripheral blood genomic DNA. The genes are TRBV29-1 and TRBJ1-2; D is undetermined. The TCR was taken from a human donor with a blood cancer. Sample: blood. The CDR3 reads CSVEDLGTPGLGYGYTF. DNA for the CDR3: TGCAGCGTTGAAGACTTAGGTACCCCTGGCCTAGGGTATGGCTACACCTTC.